This TCR beta chain comes out of a study of cytomegalovirus exposure and HLA in healthy donors. The J segment lost 4 bases and the V segment lost 1 base, leaving 5 bases of the junction unmatched. CDR1 SGHRS and CDR2 YFSETQ come from the germline V gene. The CDR3 totals 15 residues. 60 Vbeta and 13 Jbeta primers were used in PCR. Some clones are missing from TCRdb's copy, which holds only in-frame ones; the method was immunoSEQ multiplex PCR. The sample has about 98,000 clones, 74% seen once. Study-wide results and limits: Other equally common chains were less clonally expanded than HLA-associated TCR beta chains, a later analysis showed. In all likelihood, a cluster of highly shared sequence variants was a sequencing artifact.

Points on this clone: Its antigen is undetermined.

The sequence derives from a male donor in good health and CMV-seronegative. Sample: PBMCs. The rearrangement uses TRBV5-1 and TRBJ2-3; TRBD1 matches 8 bases. CDR3 amino acids: CASSLWQGAADTQYF. The DNA for the CDR3 is TGCGCCAGCAGCTTGTGGCAGGGGGCCGCAGATACGCAGTATTTT.